This TCR beta chain was recorded in a study of cytomegalovirus exposure and HLA in healthy donors (dated by TCRdb to the late 2010s). Study-level background: In an earlier analysis of under 750 of the donors, around 290 Gb of sequence data and approximately 120 million unique TCR beta sequences from 150 million to 200 million T cells were reported. Around 300 gigabases of sequencing data and some 85 million unique TCR sequences were included in an early release covering 500 to 750 HLA-typed donors. Of the 398 genotyped donors, over 80% were placed in the genetic ancestry cluster associated with self-reported Caucasian donors. The aim of the study was to test whether cataloging public T cell receptors could identify signatures of past pathogen exposure. The study profiled the T cell repertoires of hundreds of subjects by immunosequencing and related them to cytomegalovirus serostatus. A separate validation cohort of over 95 different subjects was used in addition to the roughly 670-subject first cohort. High-throughput TCR immunosequencing, statistical association of individual TCRs with disease status, and machine learning were combined to predict cytomegalovirus infection status. A later analysis re-analyzed previously published TCR beta repertoires from 550 to 700 donors and added high-resolution HLA genotyping to study TCR occurrence patterns. In the later analysis, no new phenotypic data were used to find candidate immune exposures; instead, reliance was placed on TCR beta sequences and their occurrence across donors. An earlier analysis of approximately 580 of the donors used high-throughput TCR beta sequencing to judge whether each TCR beta V gene segment behaved as functional or pseudogenic. Alongside the repertoire data, information on donor age, sex, ethnicity and CMV serostatus was compiled. In a later genetic analysis, genome-wide SNP genotypes for about three fifths of the 666 donors were used, and that subset was treated as a discovery cohort. Every repertoire in the discovery cohort had been generated on one and the same sequencing platform. HLA typing included class I and class II loci at four-digit resolution. Typing coverage varied by locus: roughly 629-640 donors for A, B, C, DRB1 and DQB1; more than 500 for DQA1; some 610 for DPA1; under 490 for DPB1. A few DR-DQ haplotypes were treated as single units for association and clustering because of strong linkage in the cohort. Among over 350 genotyped donors of the cohort, an average of approximately 250,000 unique TCR beta nucleotide sequences were sequenced per donor, roughly 18% of them non-productive.

Broader findings and caveats from the paper: A cluster of highly shared sequence variants was judged likely to be a technical artifact of the sequencing pipeline. For the cohort, immune exposure information was limited to CMV serostatus. According to a later genetic analysis, donors in an Asian-associated ancestry cluster had fewer N-insertions in productive TCRs than the roughly 700-donor mean. In a later analysis, HLA-associated TCR beta chains were found to be more clonally expanded and to have lower generation probabilities than equally common non-associated chains. Some IMGT-functional V segments, including TRBV6-2 and TRBV6-3, could not be distinguished by the 87-base-pair reads and were therefore excluded. In an earlier analysis of about 600 of the donors, most TCR beta V segments appeared in productive rearrangements about 87% or about 30% of the time, broadly matching IMGT annotations. While some public TCRs were present in many individuals, most TCR sequences turned up only very rarely across donors. At a false discovery rate of 0.05, a later analysis linked under 20,000 TCR beta sequences to specific HLA alleles. The cohort was sequenced for TCR beta chains only, and without alpha or paired-chain data the features that could be detected were limited. A total of 150 or so TCR beta chains were listed by the study as associated with cytomegalovirus. Seventeen rarely observed V segments, including chromosome 9 orphons, were excluded from the earlier analysis of just under 600 of the donors because counts were too low. The authors suggested that the approach could potentially be extended to other disease states and immunological phenotypes. Most CMV-associated TCR beta chains appeared to be HLA-restricted in a later analysis, and the HLA associations seemed to be driven largely by CMV exposure. A few of the identified cytomegalovirus-associated TCR beta chains were confirmed in vitro to be specific for cytomegalovirus antigens. Roughly uniform sequencing depth across donors was assumed in presence/absence analyses, although this assumption may not hold. A later analysis reported that several top co-occurrence clusters appeared linked to parvovirus B19, influenza, CMV and Epstein-Barr virus. In a later analysis, TCR association rates were found to vary across HLA loci, with the most associated TCRs seen for DRB1 alleles and the fewest for HLA-C alleles. A further reported finding was that TCR beta sequences accurately predicted the HLA-A and HLA-B alleles for most subjects in the first cohort. Cytomegalovirus status was reported to be diagnosed by the classifier with high specificity and sensitivity in both the original and validation cohorts. V-gene and J-gene trimming of TCR beta chains was associated with a missense DCLRE1C variant in a later genetic analysis, and the association was replicated in an independent cohort. Correlated functional status among segregating V segments might be attributable to linkage disequilibrium, but an unknown experimental factor could not be ruled out. HLA typing was unavailable for some donors at each locus, so association tests used only the typed subset. Assigning TCR associations to individual alleles was difficult when HLA alleles, especially DR and DQ, strongly co-occurred.

To note about this clone: Its antigen is unknown. No quality values exist for individual bases; no much larger clone is one base distant.

The library relied on the immunoSEQ multiplex PCR assay. For the multiplex PCR, a mixture combining 60 forward primers for TCR Vbeta segments and 13 reverse primers for TCR Jbeta segments was used. The CDR3 region of rearranged TCR beta genes was amplified from genomic DNA by a multiplex PCR assay. The amplified TCR beta libraries were sequenced on the Illumina HiSeq System as 87-base-pair reads. As for the authors' bioinformatics: Across the 670 or so repertoires, a later analysis counted tens of millions of unique TCR beta chains, 9.5 million to 13 million of which were shared by at least two donors. Raw reads were error-corrected and collapsed into unique sequences with a nearest-neighbor algorithm that merged closely related sequences to remove PCR and sequencing errors. To assign V, D and J gene segments, CDR3 sequences were aligned to IMGT reference sequences. Each retained sequence needed at least a six-nucleotide match to both a V gene segment and a J gene segment. Rearrangements were called productive when the CDR3 lacked stop codons and stayed in frame with V and J; all others were non-productive. CDR3 was defined by IMGT convention, running from the second conserved V-encoded cysteine to the conserved J-encoded phenylalanine. Sequences without an unambiguous match to a single V gene segment were excluded from the earlier analysis of about 640 of the donors. In an earlier analysis of 450 to 750 of the donors, a V segment was called functional when productive rearrangements were above 56.7%, and segregating when the standard deviation between donors exceeded 5%. To diagnose cytomegalovirus status from the catalog of TCR beta chain sequences, a statistical classification framework was built. In a later analysis, V and J genes were assigned by comparing TCR nucleotide sequences against IMGT/GENE-DB human TR gene sequences. In a later analysis, CDR3 sequences and most-parsimonious VDJ recombination scenarios were assigned using the TCRdist pipeline. In a later analysis, each TCR beta chain was defined by its CDR3 amino acid sequence together with its V-gene family, and reads lacking a unique V-gene family were excluded. To address suspected cross-contamination and a sequencing artifact, a later analysis removed 592 highly shared, low-generation-probability nucleotide sequences. For each public chain, a later analysis derived a clonal expansion index from normalized ranks of inferred template counts within each repertoire. In a later analysis, generation probabilities were computed with a VDJ recombination model fitted to out-of-frame rearrangements, and the resulting probabilities were checked against IGoR. Hypergeometric tests were used in a later analysis to score TCR-TCR, TCR-HLA and TCR-CMV co-occurrence, with a repertoire-size bias correction applied to the TCR pairs. To estimate false discovery rates, a later analysis permuted the HLA or CMV assignments 20 times. In a later analysis, co-occurring TCRs were grouped with DBSCAN, and TCRdist sequence similarity was added when clustering was performed within HLA-allele-positive subsets. Repertoires with fewer than 30,000 or more than 120,000 public chains, plus five repertoires with anomalous nucleotide sharing, were excluded from co-occurrence clustering. Imported from immuneACCESS, the table was reduced by TCRdb to in-frame sequences with V and J called. These copies leave out some clones; in studies compared against another copy, an unresolved V gene accounts for under half, and the cause of the remainder is not known. That table is the source of V, J and clone size, and D and trimming were worked out from the DNA. In all, the sample holds 130,000 or so clones, and approximately 71% of those were seen once. In total, the top ten clones hold over 0.9% of the sample.

The germline V gene gives CDR1 as SNHLY and CDR2 as FYNNEI. The CDR3 has 15 amino acids, counting the end cysteine and phenylalanine. Only the CDR3 portion is preserved as DNA: 45 bases, with reading frame beginning at the first base. V sheds 8 bases and J sheds 1 base, leaving 15 bases between their ends. The cohort consisted of approximately 690 healthy bone marrow donors. All cohort members were sampled while nominally healthy, although unrecorded immune exposures were likely present. The donor was CMV seronegative and was included in the group of approximately 350 seronegative cohort members. Each donor provided a peripheral blood sample, and peripheral blood mononuclear cells were used for TCR beta sequencing. Genomic DNA was extracted from the blood cell samples with the Qiagen DNeasy Blood Extraction Kit.

Sequenced input: PBMCs. The sequence was obtained from a woman aged 55-69 years in good health and CMV-seronegative. Recombination connected TRBV2 to TRBJ1-5, with TRBD1 as a weak D call on 5 bases. At the DNA level, the sequence is TGTGCCAGCGCTCGGGAGGCAGGGAGCAATCAGCCCCAGCATTTT. Its protein reads: CASAREAGSNQPQHF.